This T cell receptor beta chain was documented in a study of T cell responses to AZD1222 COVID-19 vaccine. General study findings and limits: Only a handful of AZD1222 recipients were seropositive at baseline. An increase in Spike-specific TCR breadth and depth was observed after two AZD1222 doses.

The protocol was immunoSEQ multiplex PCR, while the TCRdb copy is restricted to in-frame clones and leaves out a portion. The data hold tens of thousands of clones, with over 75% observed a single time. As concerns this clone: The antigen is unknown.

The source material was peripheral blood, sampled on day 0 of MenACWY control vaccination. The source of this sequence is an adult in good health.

The DNA of the CDR3 is TGTGCCAGCAGTGAATACGGGACGATAGAAGCTTTCTTT. It translates to CASSEYGTIEAFF. The gene calls are TRBV6-1 and TRBJ1-1; maybe TRBD1 (5 bases). V dropped 2 bases and J dropped 8 bases, with 12 bases sitting between them. This CDR3 has 13 amino acids. Germline CDR1 and CDR2: MNHNS and SASEGT.